These T cell receptor beta chains were read from a single sample in a study of control samples from healthy donors and cancer patients. Libraries were prepared by immunoSEQ multiplex PCR; TCRdb keeps only in-frame clonotypes and omits some of them. The sample lists some 67,000 clones; around 92% were seen once. Sequenced input: PBMCs. The receptors shown here come from a man between 60 and 75 years old with lung cancer. The CDR3 runs from the conserved cysteine through the conserved F or W. The D gene is left open where the match is weak. The listing skips clone size in some rows; elsewhere it reads once, few, many or a size class.

D gene: TRBD1; V gene: TRBV4-1; J gene: TRBJ2-6; clone size: .; CDR3 protein: CASSQEGQGASGANVLTF; CDR3 DNA: TGCGCCAGCAGCCAAGAAGGACAGGGGGCGTCTGGGGCCAACGTCCTGACTTTC
D gene: .; V gene: TRBV30; J gene: TRBJ2-1; clone size: .; CDR3 protein: CAWRVSWIDEQFF; CDR3 DNA: TGTGCCTGGAGGGTGAGTTGGATCGATGAGCAGTTCTTC
D gene: .; V gene: TRBV30; J gene: TRBJ1-1; clone size: once; CDR3 protein: CAWSGAAEAFF; CDR3 DNA: TGTGCCTGGAGTGGAGCCGCTGAAGCTTTCTTT
D gene: .; V gene: TRBV2; J gene: TRBJ1-1; clone size: once; CDR3 protein: CASSELTEAFF; CDR3 DNA: TGTGCCAGCAGTGAACTAACTGAAGCTTTCTTT
D gene: TRBD1; V gene: TRBV18; J gene: TRBJ2-3; clone size: .; CDR3 protein: CASSLGQGRRADTQYF; CDR3 DNA: TGTGCCAGCTCACTGGGACAGGGGAGGCGCGCAGATACGCAGTATTTT
D gene: .; V gene: TRBV6-5; J gene: TRBJ1-4; clone size: .; CDR3 protein: CASSYITGNPEKLFF; CDR3 DNA: TGTGCCAGCAGTTACATTACAGGAAACCCAGAAAAACTGTTTTTT
D gene: .; V gene: TRBV7-9; J gene: TRBJ1-2; clone size: .; CDR3 protein: CASSLAGRPFGYGYTF; CDR3 DNA: TGTGCCAGCAGCTTAGCGGGCAGGCCCTTTGGGTATGGCTACACCTTC
D gene: TRBD1; V gene: TRBV30; J gene: TRBJ2-2; clone size: few; CDR3 protein: CAWSVQGTPGELFF; CDR3 DNA: TGTGCCTGGAGTGTACAGGGGACCCCCGGGGAGCTGTTTTTT
D gene: .; V gene: TRBV7-2; J gene: TRBJ2-2; clone size: .; CDR3 protein: CASSSFTVNTGELFF; CDR3 DNA: TGTGCCAGCAGCTCCTTTACGGTGAACACCGGGGAGCTGTTTTTT
D gene: TRBD1; V gene: TRBV27; J gene: TRBJ1-6; clone size: .; CDR3 protein: CASRPGQGISNSPLHF; CDR3 DNA: TGTGCCAGCAGGCCCGGACAGGGGATTTCTAATTCACCCCTCCACTTT
D gene: .; V gene: TRBV7-9; J gene: TRBJ1-4; clone size: .; CDR3 protein: CATYSQGGTGPREKLFF; CDR3 DNA: TGTGCCACTTACTCCCAAGGGGGTACGGGACCGAGGGAAAAACTGTTTTTT
D gene: TRBD1; V gene: TRBV6-5; J gene: TRBJ2-3; clone size: .; CDR3 protein: CASSYEGQGTDTQYF; CDR3 DNA: TGTGCCAGCAGTTACGAGGGACAGGGCACAGATACGCAGTATTTT
D gene: TRBD1; V gene: TRBV7-3; J gene: TRBJ2-3; clone size: .; CDR3 protein: CASSTRTGEPDTQYF; CDR3 DNA: TGTGCCAGCAGCACCCGGACAGGGGAACCAGATACGCAGTATTTT
D gene: .; V gene: TRBV18; J gene: TRBJ1-1; clone size: .; CDR3 protein: CASSPGSGRSDTEAFF; CDR3 DNA: TGTGCCAGCTCACCGGGATCTGGTAGATCGGACACTGAAGCTTTCTTT